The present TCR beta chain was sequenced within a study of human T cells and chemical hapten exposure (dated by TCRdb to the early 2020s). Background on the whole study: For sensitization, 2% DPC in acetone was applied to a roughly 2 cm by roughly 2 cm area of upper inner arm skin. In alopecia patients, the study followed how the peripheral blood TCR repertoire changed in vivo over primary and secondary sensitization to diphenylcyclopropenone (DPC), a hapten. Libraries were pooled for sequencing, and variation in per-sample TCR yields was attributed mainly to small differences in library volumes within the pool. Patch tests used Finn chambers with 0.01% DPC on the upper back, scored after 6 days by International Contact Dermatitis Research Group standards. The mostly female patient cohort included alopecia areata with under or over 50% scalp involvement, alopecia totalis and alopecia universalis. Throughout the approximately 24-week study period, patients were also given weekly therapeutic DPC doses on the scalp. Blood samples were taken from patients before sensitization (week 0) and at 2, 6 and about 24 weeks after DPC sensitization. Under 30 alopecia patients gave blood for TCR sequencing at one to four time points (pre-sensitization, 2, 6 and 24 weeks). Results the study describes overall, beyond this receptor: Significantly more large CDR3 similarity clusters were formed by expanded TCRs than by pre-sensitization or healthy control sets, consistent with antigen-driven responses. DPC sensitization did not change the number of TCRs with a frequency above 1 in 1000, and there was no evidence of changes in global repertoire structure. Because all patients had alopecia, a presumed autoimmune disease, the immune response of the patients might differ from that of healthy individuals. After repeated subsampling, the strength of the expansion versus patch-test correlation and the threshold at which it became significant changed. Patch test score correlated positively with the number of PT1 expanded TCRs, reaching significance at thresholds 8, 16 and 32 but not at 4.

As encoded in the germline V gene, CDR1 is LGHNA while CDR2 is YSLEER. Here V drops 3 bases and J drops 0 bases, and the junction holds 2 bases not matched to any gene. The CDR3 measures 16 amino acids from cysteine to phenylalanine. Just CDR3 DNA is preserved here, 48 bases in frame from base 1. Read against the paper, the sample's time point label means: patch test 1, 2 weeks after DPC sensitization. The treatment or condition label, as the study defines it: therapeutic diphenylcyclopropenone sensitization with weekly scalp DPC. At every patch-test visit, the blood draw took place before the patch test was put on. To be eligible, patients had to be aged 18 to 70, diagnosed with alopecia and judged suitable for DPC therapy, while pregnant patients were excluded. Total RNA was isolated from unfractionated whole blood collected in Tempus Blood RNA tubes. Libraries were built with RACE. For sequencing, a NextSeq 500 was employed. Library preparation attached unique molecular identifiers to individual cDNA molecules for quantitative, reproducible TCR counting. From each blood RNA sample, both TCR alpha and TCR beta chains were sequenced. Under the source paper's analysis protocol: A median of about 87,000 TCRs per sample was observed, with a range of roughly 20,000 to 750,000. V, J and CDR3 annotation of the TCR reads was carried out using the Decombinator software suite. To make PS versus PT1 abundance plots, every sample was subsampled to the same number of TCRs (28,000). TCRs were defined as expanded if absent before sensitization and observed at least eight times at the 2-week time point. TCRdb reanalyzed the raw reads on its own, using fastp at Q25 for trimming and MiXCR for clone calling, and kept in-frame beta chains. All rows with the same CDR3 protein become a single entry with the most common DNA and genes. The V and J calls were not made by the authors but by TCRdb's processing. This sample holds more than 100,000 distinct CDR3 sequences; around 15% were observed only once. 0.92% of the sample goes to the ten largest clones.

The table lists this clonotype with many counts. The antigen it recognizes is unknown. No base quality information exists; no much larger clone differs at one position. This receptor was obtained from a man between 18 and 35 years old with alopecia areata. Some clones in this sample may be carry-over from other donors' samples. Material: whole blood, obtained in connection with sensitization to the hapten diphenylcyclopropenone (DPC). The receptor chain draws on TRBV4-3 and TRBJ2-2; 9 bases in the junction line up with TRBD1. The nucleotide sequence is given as TGCGCCAGCAGCCACGGGACAGGGACGAACACCGGGGAGCTGTTTTTT. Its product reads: CASSHGTGTNTGELFF.